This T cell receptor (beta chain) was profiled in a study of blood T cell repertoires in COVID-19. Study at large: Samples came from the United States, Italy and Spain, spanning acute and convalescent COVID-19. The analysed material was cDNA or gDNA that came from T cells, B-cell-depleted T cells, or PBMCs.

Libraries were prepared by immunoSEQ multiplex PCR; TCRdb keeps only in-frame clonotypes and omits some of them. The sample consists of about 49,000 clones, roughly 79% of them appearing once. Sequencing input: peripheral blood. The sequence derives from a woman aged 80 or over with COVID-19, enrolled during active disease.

The CDR3 spells CASSDSSNQPQHF. CDR3 nucleotides: TGTGCCAGCTCAGACTCGAGCAATCAGCCCCAGCATTTT. This chain joins TRBV18 and TRBJ1-5; unclear D gene. Germline V gene sequence: CDR1 KGHSH, CDR2 LQKENI. The CDR3 length is 13 residues. V lost 5 bases and J 1 base, leaving 6 bases between the germline ends.